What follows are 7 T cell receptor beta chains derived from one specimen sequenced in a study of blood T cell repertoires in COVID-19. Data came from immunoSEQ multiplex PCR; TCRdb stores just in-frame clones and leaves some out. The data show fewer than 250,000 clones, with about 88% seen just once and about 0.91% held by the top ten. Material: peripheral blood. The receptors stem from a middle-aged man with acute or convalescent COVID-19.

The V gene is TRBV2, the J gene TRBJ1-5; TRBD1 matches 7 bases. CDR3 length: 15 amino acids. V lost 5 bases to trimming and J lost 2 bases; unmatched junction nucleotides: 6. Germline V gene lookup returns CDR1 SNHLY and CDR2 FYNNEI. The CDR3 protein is CASSLGGSGNQPQHF. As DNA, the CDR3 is TGTGCCAGCAGTCTAGGGGGCAGTGGCAATCAGCCCCAGCATTTT.

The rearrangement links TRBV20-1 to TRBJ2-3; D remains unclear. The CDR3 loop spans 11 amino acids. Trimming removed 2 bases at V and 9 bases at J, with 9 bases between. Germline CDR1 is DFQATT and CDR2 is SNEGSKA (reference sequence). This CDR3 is CSARTTRTQYF. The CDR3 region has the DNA TGCAGTGCTAGAACAACCAGAACGCAGTATTTT.

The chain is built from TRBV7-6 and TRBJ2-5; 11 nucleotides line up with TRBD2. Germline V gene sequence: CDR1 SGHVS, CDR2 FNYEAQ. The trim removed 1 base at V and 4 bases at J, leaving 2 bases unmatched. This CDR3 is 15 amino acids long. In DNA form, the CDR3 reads TGTGCCAGCAGCTTAGATACTAGCGGGGGAGAGACCCAGTACTTC. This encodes CASSLDTSGGETQYF.

In DNA, the CDR3 is TGTGCCAGCAGCGTAGCTCAGGAGGACACCATATATTTT. Protein sequence: CASSVAQEDTIYF. The V and J genes are TRBV9 and TRBJ1-3; D is unresolved. The germline V and J ends were trimmed by 0 bases and 8 bases, with 9 bases remaining between them. Germline assignment: CDR1 SGDLS and CDR2 YYNGEE. The CDR3 loop spans 13 amino acids.

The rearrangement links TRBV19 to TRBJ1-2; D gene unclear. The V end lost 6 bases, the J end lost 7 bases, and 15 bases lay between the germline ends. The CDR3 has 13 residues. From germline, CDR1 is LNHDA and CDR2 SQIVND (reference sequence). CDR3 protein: CASSPRSYSGYTF. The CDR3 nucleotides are TGTGCCAGTAGCCCTAGGTCGTATAGTGGCTACACCTTC.

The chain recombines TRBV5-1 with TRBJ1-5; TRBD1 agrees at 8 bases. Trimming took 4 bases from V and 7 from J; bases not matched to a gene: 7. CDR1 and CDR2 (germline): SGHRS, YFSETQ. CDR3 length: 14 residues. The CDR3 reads CASSETGAGQPQHF. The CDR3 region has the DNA TGCGCCAGCAGCGAGACAGGGGCTGGCCAGCCCCAGCATTTT.

CDR3 sequence: CASSLRGRQPQHF. CDR3 bases: TGTGCCAGCAGCTTGAGGGGGCGACAGCCCCAGCATTTT. The rearrangement links TRBV5-8 to TRBJ1-5, with 7 bases lining up with TRBD1. CDR1 is SGHTS and CDR2 is YDEGEE in the germline V gene. This CDR3 is built from 13 residues. V shed 1 base, J shed 7 bases, and the junction held 2 bases outside the gene matches.